These 6 T cell receptor beta chains came from one sample sequenced in a study of tumor-infiltrating lymphocytes in primary liver carcinoma. The researchers obtained blood RNA from unsorted whole blood and also extracted germline DNA. Reverse transcription of about 500 ng total RNA with a constant-region primer produced TCR beta cDNA. ARM-PCR was slightly modified, and three nested multiplex PCR rounds with it gave rise to the TCR beta libraries. Two initial PCR rounds of around 10 cycles each paired TRBV1-TRBV30 forward primers with a C-beta reverse primer. TCRdb re-derived calls from the multiplex PCR reads in MiXCR, one entry per CDR3 protein. Here the sample spans about 310,000 distinct CDR3 sequences, approximately 65% being singletons. Sequencing used peripheral blood. These receptors all come from a middle-aged man with primary liver carcinoma and hepatitis B virus infection.

A few counts support this clonotype. The J gene is TRBJ1-1, the V gene TRBV11-2; no clear D. Trimming shortened V by 1 base and J by 1 base, and 7 bases separated the two germline ends. The CDR3 runs 14 residues. Germline CDR1 SGHAT, CDR2 FQNNGV. The CDR3 here is CASSLASRNTEAFF. The CDR3 nucleotides read TGTGCCAGCAGCTTAGCGAGCCGGAACACTGAAGCTTTCTTT.

About this clonotype: A single base separates this from a much larger clone, so it may be a read error. This chain uses TRBV6-2 or TRBV6-3 with TRBJ1-1; possibly TRBD1 for D (5 bases). This CDR3 is built from 14 residues. Per germline, CDR1 MNHEY and CDR2 SVGEGT. CDR3 in amino acids: CASSRDAQNTEALF. The DNA for the CDR3 is TGTGCCAGCTCCCGGGACGCCCAGAACACTGAAGCTCTCTTT.

The chain couples TRBV13 to TRBJ2-1, with 7 positions matching TRBD1. CDR1 PRHDT and CDR2 FYEKMQ come from the germline V gene (reference sequence). Trimming cost V 5 bases and J 6 bases; bases outside gene matches: 10. The CDR3 consists of 15 residues. CDR3 DNA sequence: TGTGCCAGCAGCCCCTCCGAGGGGGACAGCAATGAGCAGTTCTTC. This codes for CASSPSEGDSNEQFF.

CDR3 DNA: TGTGCCAGCGGCCAACAGAAATACAATGAGCAGTTCTTC. It is translated as CASGQQKYNEQFF. The chain carries TRBV5-4 and TRBJ2-1, with D unclear. The germline gives CDR1 SGHNT, CDR2 YYREEE (reference sequence). V was shortened by 7 bases and J by 4 bases, with 12 bases between the two germline ends. This CDR3 has 13 amino acids.

Note on this clonotype: A much larger clone lies a single base off, so this may be a read error. The rearrangement uses TRBV12-3 or TRBV12-4 and TRBJ1-5; possible D gene TRBD1, 5 bases. The CDR3 runs to 15 residues. The CDR3 sequence: CVSNRDGDSNQPQHF. The CDR3 DNA sequence: TGTGTCAGCAACCGGGACGGTGATAGCAATCAGCCCCAGCATTTT.

A remark on this clonotype: One end of the junction does not line up with germline, which may come from a read error. The gene calls are TRBV5-6 and TRBJ2-1; 13 positions agree with TRBD2. Germline loops: CDR1 SGHDT, CDR2 YYEEEE. The CDR3 loop spans 19 amino acids. The CDR3 region is CASSLDRTSGSAAYNDQFF. DNA for the CDR3: TGTGCCAGCAGCTTGGATCGGACTAGCGGGAGCGCGGCATACAATGATCAGTTCTTC.